One and the same sample provided the 27 T cell receptor beta chains below, sequenced in a study of long-term antiretroviral therapy in people with HIV. This was the immunoSEQ v3.0 assay at survey level. The assay was immunoSEQ multiplex PCR, and TCRdb's table has in-frame clones only and misses some. The top ten clones hold roughly 5.6% of a sample with roughly 16,000 clones, 70% to 90% of them seen once. Sequencing used unsorted PBMCs, obtained 0.5 years after starting antiretroviral therapy. These receptors came from a woman between 40 and 50 years old with HIV.

The CDR3 nucleotides read TGTGCCAGCAGCTCCCAGCGGTCGGCCTACAATGAGCAGTTCTTC. This encodes CASSSQRSAYNEQFF. This sequence joins TRBV5-4 and TRBJ2-1, with a possible D match to TRBD2 (5 bases). The CDR3 is made up of 15 amino acids. Per germline, CDR1 SGHNT and CDR2 YYREEE (reference sequence). V was shortened by 3 bases and J by 2 bases, with 12 bases between the two germline ends.

The gene calls are TRBV5-4 and TRBJ2-1; a weak D match, TRBD1 (5 bases). Germline CDR1 and CDR2: SGHNT and YYREEE (reference sequence). Trimming took off 0 bases at V and 6 bases at J, with 16 bases between the two ends. The CDR3 length is 16 residues. As DNA, the CDR3 is TGTGCCAGCAGCTTGGTAGGGGAAGGCCCCCCCAATGAGCAGTTCTTC. Amino acid sequence: CASSLVGEGPPNEQFF.

The chain links TRBV20-1 to TRBJ2-5, with D hard to call. Looked up from germline, CDR1 is DFQATT and CDR2 is SNEGSKA (reference sequence). This CDR3 contains 10 residues. With 5 bases removed from V and 5 bases from J, the gap between germline ends came to 6 bases. Written as DNA, the CDR3 is TGCAGTGCTCCGCGGGAGACCCAGTACTTC. It encodes CSAPRETQYF.

V usage is TRBV29-1 and J usage is TRBJ2-7, with TRBD1 matching over 8 bases. The length of the CDR3 is 15 residues. Germline assignment: CDR1 SQVTM and CDR2 ANQGSEA. The V gene end was trimmed by 3 bases and the J gene end by 1 base; junction bases not matched to a gene: 8. CDR3 nucleotides: TGCAGCGTTGAGGGGACAGGAGACCTATCCTACGAGCAGTACTTC. As protein: CSVEGTGDLSYEQYF.

This chain connects TRBV2 to TRBJ1-1; no clear D gene. This CDR3 region has 10 residues. Germline CDR1 SNHLY, CDR2 FYNNEI. Between the trimmed V and J ends, which lost 6 bases and 6 bases, there was a span of 5 bases. The DNA for the CDR3 is TGTGCCAGCAGCTTAGCTGAAGCTTTCTTT. Translating gives CASSLAEAFF.

CDR3 protein: CASSPSSDTQYF. The CDR3 coding sequence is TGTGCCAGCAGTCCTTCTTCAGATACGCAGTATTTT. This sequence joins TRBV28 and TRBJ2-3; no clear D. Per germline, CDR1 MDHEN and CDR2 SYDVKM. Trimming cost V 5 bases and J 4 bases, with 7 bases left between them. This CDR3 contains 12 residues.

The genes are TRBV5-5 and TRBJ2-7, with D tentatively TRBD1 or TRBD2 (5 bases each). The CDR3 contains 14 residues. Looked up from germline, CDR1 is SGHKS and CDR2 is YYEKEE (reference sequence). Trimming removed 5 bases from V and 2 bases from J, with 14 bases in between. This CDR3 reads CASSGGPIAYEQYF. CDR3 sequence (DNA): TGTGCCAGCAGTGGGGGACCAATAGCCTACGAGCAGTACTTC.

The CDR3 DNA reads TGTGCCAGCAGCCAAGTCGGGAGCGGAATTAATGAAAAACTGTTTTTT. Translation gives CASSQVGSGINEKLFF. The gene calls are TRBV14 and TRBJ1-4; D not resolved. The CDR3 extends over 16 amino acids. Trimming took 1 base from V and 4 from J, leaving 13 bases between them. Germline values: CDR1 SGHDN, CDR2 FVKESK.

The gene calls are TRBV7-9 and TRBJ2-1, with 8 bases matching TRBD2. The CDR3 runs 15 residues. Germline-derived CDR1 and CDR2 are SEHNR and FQNEAQ (reference sequence). V was pared by 5 bases and J by 5 bases, with 8 bases of the junction left unmatched. The CDR3, as DNA: TGTGCCAGCAGCGCCGAGACTAGCGCCCACAATGAGCAGTTCTTC. Encoded protein: CASSAETSAHNEQFF.

This chain joins TRBV2 and TRBJ1-1; no clear D. V lost 4 bases and J 11 bases, leaving 11 bases between the germline ends. This CDR3 spans 11 amino acids. The V gene's germline CDR1 is SNHLY and CDR2 FYNNEI. The CDR3 sequence: CASSGGVSAFF. The DNA of the CDR3 is TGTGCCAGCAGTGGCGGAGTCAGCGCTTTCTTT.

The chain links TRBV5-1 to TRBJ2-1; no clear D. From germline, CDR1 is SGHRS and CDR2 YFSETQ. The length of the CDR3 is 13 residues. V was cut by 3 bases and J by 9 bases, with 13 bases left in between. CDR3 sequence: CASSWAMGFEQFF. The CDR3 coding sequence is TGCGCCAGCAGCTGGGCTATGGGTTTTGAGCAGTTCTTC.

The chain joins TRBV12-5 to TRBJ2-3; D possibly corresponds to TRBD1 (5 bases). Trimming left V 3 bases short and J 4 bases short, with 8 bases between. There are 13 residues in the CDR3. The germline V gene has CDR1 LGHNT and CDR2 FRNRAP. The CDR3 loop is CASGFPGSDTQYF. The CDR3 nucleotides read TGTGCTAGTGGTTTTCCAGGGTCAGATACGCAGTATTTT. Drawing the rest from reference TRBV12-5 and TRBJ2-3, the complete variable domain is DARVTQTPRHKVTEMGQEVTMRCQPILGHNTVFWYRQTMMQGLELLAYFRNRAPLDDSGMPKDRFSAEMPDATLATLKIQPSEPRDSAVYFCASGFPGSDTQYFGPGTRLTVL.

The chain carries TRBV27 and TRBJ1-1; TRBD1 aligns across 9 bases. Germline values: CDR1 MNHEY, CDR2 SMNVEV (reference sequence). J lost 2 bases, V lost 5 bases, and 9 bases had no gene match. The length of the CDR3 is 16 residues. The CDR3 nucleotides are TGTGCCAGCAGTCGACAGGGGGTTTCCTTCAACACTGAAGCTTTCTTT. It is translated as CASSRQGVSFNTEAFF.

The CDR3 DNA is TGTGCCAGTAGTATAGAGCACGGGGGCTGGGGCAATGAGCAGTTCTTC. This encodes CASSIEHGGWGNEQFF. The chain carries TRBV19 and TRBJ2-1; D may correspond to TRBD1 or TRBD2 (6 bases each). V was trimmed by 0 bases and J by 6 bases, leaving 15 bases between them. The CDR3 consists of 16 residues. CDR1 and CDR2 from the germline V gene are LNHDA and SQIVND (reference sequence). Drawing the rest from reference TRBV19 and TRBJ2-1, the complete variable domain is DGGITQSPKYLFRKEGQNVTLSCEQNLNHDAMYWYRQDPGQGLRLIYYSQIVNDFQKGDIAEGYSVSREKKESFPLTVTSAQKNPTAFYLCASSIEHGGWGNEQFFGPGTRLTVL.

This clone has a single count. The V gene is TRBV7-2, the J gene TRBJ2-5; tentative D call: TRBD2 (6 bases). The CDR3 has 15 amino acids. Trimming took 3 bases from V and 5 from J, leaving 16 bases between them. The germline CDR1 and CDR2 sequences are SGHTA and FQGNSA. CDR3 nucleotide sequence: TGTGCCAGCAGCTTCCAGGGAGGCGGCCAGGAGACCCAGTACTTC. It codes for CASSFQGGGQETQYF.

This chain joins TRBV11-2 and TRBJ2-7; no firm D call. Germline V CDR1 and CDR2: SGHAT, FQNNGV. The CDR3 runs to 14 residues. Trimming took 3 bases from V and 6 from J, leaving 15 bases between them. The DNA for the CDR3 is TGTGCCAGCAGCTTTATCCTCTCCGGAAGCGAGCAGTACTTC. This codes for CASSFILSGSEQYF.

The rearrangement joins TRBV5-1 to TRBJ2-7; TRBD2 matches at 11 bases. V shed 1 base and J 6 bases; nucleotides not matched to a gene: 12. The germline V gene encodes CDR1 SGHRS and CDR2 YFSETQ. This CDR3 comprises 17 residues. CDR3 loop: CASSLWGRGLAELEQYF. In DNA form, the CDR3 reads TGCGCCAGCAGCTTGTGGGGGAGGGGACTAGCGGAGCTCGAGCAGTACTTC. Complete variable domain (other parts from reference TRBV5-1 and TRBJ2-7): KAGVTQTPRYLIKTRGQQVTLSCSPISGHRSVSWYQQTPGQGLQFLFEYFSETQRNKGNFPGRFSGRQFSNSRSEMNVSTLELGDSALYLCASSLWGRGLAELEQYFGPGTRLTVT.

V and J are TRBV6-5 and TRBJ2-7; D perhaps matches TRBD2 (5 bases). In germline, CDR1 is MNHEY, CDR2 SVGAGI. The length of the CDR3 is 14 residues. Trimming shortened V by 0 bases and J by 3 bases, and 9 bases separated the two germline ends. CDR3 coding DNA: TGTGCCAGCAGTTACTCCGGACTGAACTACGAGCAGTACTTC. The encoded protein is CASSYSGLNYEQYF.

V usage is TRBV28 and J usage is TRBJ2-7, with 7 bases that match TRBD2. The V segment lost 2 bases and the J segment 4 bases; nucleotides outside the gene matches: 8. Germline values: CDR1 MDHEN, CDR2 SYDVKM. CDR3 length: 15 amino acids. The CDR3 spells CASSLQGTKSYEQYF. For the CDR3, the DNA is TGTGCCAGCAGTTTACAAGGGACTAAATCGTACGAGCAGTACTTC.

This sequence joins TRBV15 and TRBJ2-1; 7 bases line up with TRBD2. Germline CDR1 LNHNV, CDR2 YYDKDF (reference sequence). The CDR3 has 17 amino acids. The V and J ends lost 4 bases and 1 base, in that order; junction bases with no gene match: 10. The CDR3 here is CATSKSPGGLSYNEQFF. CDR3 nucleotide sequence: TGTGCCACCAGCAAATCCCCGGGGGGTCTTTCCTACAATGAGCAGTTCTTC.

The rearrangement links TRBV6-4 to TRBJ2-1; no reliable D call. V was shortened by 2 bases and J by 1 base, with 9 bases between the two germline ends. CDR1 and CDR2 (germline): MRHNA, SNTAGT. The CDR3 has 15 amino acids. The CDR3 protein is CASSDTDSSYNEQFF. The CDR3 bases are TGTGCCAGCAGTGACACCGACTCTTCCTACAATGAGCAGTTCTTC.

V is TRBV19 and J is TRBJ2-3; the match to TRBD2 covers 8 bases. This CDR3 is built from 15 residues. The germline V gene encodes CDR1 LNHDA and CDR2 SQIVND (reference sequence). The V segment lost 7 bases and the J segment 2 bases; nucleotides outside the gene matches: 8. CDR3 sequence reads: CASTMTSADTDTQYF. CDR3 sequence (DNA): TGTGCCAGTACCATGACTAGCGCAGACACAGATACGCAGTATTTT.

Comments on this clone: Compared with germline, one end of the junction differs, possibly owing to a read error. This chain connects TRBV7-7 to TRBJ2-1; 8 bases agree with TRBD1. Looked up from germline, CDR1 is SSHAT and CDR2 is FNYEAQ (reference sequence). The CDR3 is 15 residues long. The CDR3 sequence: CASSLGRGRHNEQFF. CDR3 nucleotide sequence: TGTGCTAGCAGCTTGGGCAGGGGGCGCCACAATGAGCAGTTCTTC. The complete variable domain, with remaining parts taken from reference TRBV7-7 and TRBJ2-1, reads GAGVSQSPRYKVTKRGQDVTLRCDPISSHATLYWYQQALGQGPEFLTYFNYEAQPDKSGLPSDRFSAERPEGSISTLTIQRTEQRDSAMYRCASSLGRGRHNEQFFGPGTRLTVL.

This chain links TRBV6-5 with TRBJ1-1; D remains ambiguous. Trimming stripped 2 bases from V and 1 base from J, with 5 bases between. The germline gives CDR1 MNHEY, CDR2 SVGAGI. The CDR3 sequence is 13 residues long. The CDR3 is CASSYTGNTEAFF. Here the CDR3 DNA reads TGTGCCAGCAGTTACACGGGGAACACTGAAGCTTTCTTT.

The rearrangement links TRBV9 to TRBJ2-2; 7 bases match TRBD1. The CDR3 is 16 residues long. Germline-derived CDR1 and CDR2 are SGDLS and YYNGEE. V lost 4 bases and J lost 3; bases outside the gene matches: 9. CDR3 bases: TGTGCCAGCAGCCCCAGAGGGGACAGATACACCGGGGAGCTGTTTTTT. It codes for CASSPRGDRYTGELFF.

The chain carries TRBV7-9 and TRBJ1-2; 8 bases fit TRBD1. With 3 bases clipped from V and 3 bases from J, the junction kept 6 bases outside the gene matches. The CDR3 has 15 amino acids. CDR1 SEHNR and CDR2 FQNEAQ come from the germline V gene (reference sequence). The CDR3 here is CASSFGQGDDYGYTF. CDR3 bases: TGTGCCAGCAGCTTCGGACAGGGAGACGACTATGGCTACACCTTC.

The genes are TRBV9 and TRBJ2-4; no reliable D call. The CDR3 covers 16 residues. V lost 4 bases and J lost 0, with 14 bases in between. From germline, CDR1 is SGDLS and CDR2 YYNGEE. CDR3 amino acids: CASSPDPELAKNIQYF. The CDR3 nucleotides are TGTGCCAGCAGCCCGGATCCGGAACTAGCCAAAAACATTCAGTACTTC. Variable domain in full (rest from reference TRBV9 and TRBJ2-4): DSGVTQTPKHLITATGQRVTLRCSPRSGDLSVYWYQQSLDQGLQFLIQYYNGEERAKGNILERFSAQQFPDLHSELNLSSLELGDSALYFCASSPDPELAKNIQYFGAGTRLSVL.